Listed below are T cell receptor beta chains from one sample, sequenced in a study of shared clonotypes between healthy human individuals. The table came from immunoSEQ multiplex PCR; TCRdb's copy has only in-frame clones and leaves some out. This table has about 2.1 million clones, just under 95% appearing once. The sample was naive CD8+ T cells from PBMCs. These receptors were collected from a man younger than 35 in good health. Some clones in this sample may be carry-over from other donors' samples. Each CDR3 is given with its conserved first and last residue. The D gene is left open where the match is weak. The size of a clone is reported for some rows only, either as once, few or many, or as a class for expanded clones.

abundance | j_gene | d_gene | v_gene | CDR3nt | CDR3aa
. | TRBJ1-1 | . | TRBV10-3 | TGTGCCATCAGGGGCGGAGGCAGGGCCACTGAAGCTTTCTTT | CAIRGGGRATEAFF
few | TRBJ1-4 | TRBD1 | TRBV25-1 | TGTGCCAGCAGTCTGACAGGGGGTGATGAAAAACTGTTTTTT | CASSLTGGDEKLFF
. | TRBJ2-7 | . | TRBV4-2 | TGTGCCAGCAGCCTAGCTTTGGAGCCGATTGACGAGCAGTACTTC | CASSLALEPIDEQYF
. | TRBJ2-2 | TRBD1 | TRBV9 | TGTGCCAGCAGCGCCAGATACAGGGGCCGTAACACCGGGGAGCTGTTTTTT | CASSARYRGRNTGELFF
once | TRBJ1-2 | . | TRBV27 | TGTGCCAGCACTCTTTATTCCGGGATTCAAACGGAAGGCTACACCTTC | CASTLYSGIQTEGYTF
. | TRBJ2-7 | . | TRBV5-1 | TGCGCCAGCAGCTATACTAGCCAGGCCTACGAGCAGTACTTC | CASSYTSQAYEQYF
. | TRBJ1-2 | . | TRBV2 | TGTGCCAGTGCACACGACTATGGCTACACCTTC | CASAHDYGYTF
once | TRBJ2-6 | . | TRBV6-5 | TGTGCCAGCAGTTCAGCAGTCTCTGGGGCCAACGTCCTGACTTTC | CASSSAVSGANVLTF
. | TRBJ2-7 | . | TRBV5-1 | TGCGCCAGCAGCTTGGAGCACTCTGTGCCGGGCTCCGAGCAGTACTTC | CASSLEHSVPGSEQYF
. | TRBJ1-1 | TRBD1 | TRBV9 | TGTGCCAGCAGCCCCAATGGACAGGACACTGAAGCTTTCTTT | CASSPNGQDTEAFF
. | TRBJ2-1 | . | TRBV30 | TGTGCCTGGGGGACGGATGAGCAGTTCTTC | CAWGTDEQFF